Listed here are 25 T cell receptor beta chains from one sample, sequenced in a study of beta chain features in type 1 diabetes. Reverse transcribing all isolated RNA meant expressed TCRB transcripts were sequenced. Method: immunoSEQ multiplex PCR; TCRdb's copy keeps in-frame clones and lacks some. This sample carries 600,000 to 700,000 clones, 13% of them seen once, and the ten largest clones take 0.02% to 0.025%. For these TCRs, the target antigens are not known. Study-wide results and limits: Shorter TCRB CDR3s, moderately but significantly so, were found in Type 1 diabetes patients in all four CD4+ subsets.

Material: naive CD4+ T cells from blood. Source of these receptors: a man aged 18-30 years with type 1 diabetes.

This clone was observed a few times. This chain connects TRBV7-9 to TRBJ2-4; 7 bases agree with TRBD1. The germline V gene encodes CDR1 SEHNR and CDR2 FQNEAQ (reference sequence). The ends lost 8 bases at V and 0 bases at J; junction bases unmatched: 10. This CDR3 region has 16 residues. This CDR3 reads CASGKDRALAKNIQYF. CDR3 DNA sequence: TGTGCCAGCGGGAAAGACAGGGCGCTAGCCAAAAACATTCAGTACTTC.

The rearrangement links TRBV5-6 to TRBJ1-5, with D perhaps matching TRBD1 (6 bases). V was cut by 4 bases and J by 7 bases, with 15 bases left in between. The V gene's germline CDR1 is SGHDT and CDR2 YYEEEE. CDR3 length: 14 amino acids. This chain's CDR3 is CASSPSTGYQPQHF. DNA of the CDR3: TGTGCCAGCAGCCCATCCACAGGGTACCAGCCCCAGCATTTT.

This clone was found a few times. The V gene is TRBV7-3, the J gene TRBJ1-2; D gene uncertain. The CDR3 is 11 residues long. V lost 8 bases, J lost 0 bases, and 4 bases lay in between. Germline V lookup: CDR1 SGHTA, CDR2 FQGTGA. The CDR3 region is CASGANYGYTF. Here the CDR3 DNA reads TGTGCCAGCGGAGCTAACTATGGCTACACCTTC.

This clone was observed a few times. This chain uses TRBV5-1 with TRBJ2-5, with D tentatively TRBD1 (5 bases). CDR1 SGHRS and CDR2 YFSETQ come from the germline V gene. Trimming left V 0 bases short and J 5 bases short, with 11 bases between. The CDR3 is 14 residues long. As DNA, the CDR3 is TGCGCCAGCAGCTTGGACAGGCAGAGGGAGACCCAGTACTTC. It translates to CASSLDRQRETQYF. The variable domain in full, completed from reference TRBV5-1 and TRBJ2-5, reads KAGVTQTPRYLIKTRGQQVTLSCSPISGHRSVSWYQQTPGQGLQFLFEYFSETQRNKGNFPGRFSGRQFSNSRSEMNVSTLELGDSALYLCASSLDRQRETQYFGPGTRLLVL.

V is TRBV27 and J is TRBJ2-3; tentatively, D is TRBD2 (7 bases). The germline gives CDR1 MNHEY, CDR2 SMNVEV (reference sequence). This CDR3 is 15 amino acids long. V was shortened by 6 bases and J by 1 base, with 14 bases between the two germline ends. CDR3: CASSRRGGGTDTQYF. As DNA, the CDR3 is TGTGCCAGCAGCCGCCGAGGGGGGGGCACAGATACGCAGTATTTT.

This clone was counted between two and nine times. V and J are TRBV5-1 and TRBJ2-7; D unclear. Germline-derived CDR1 and CDR2 are SGHRS and YFSETQ. The length of the CDR3 is 13 residues. V was cut by 0 bases and J by 1 base, with 5 bases left in between. CDR3: CASSLEGSYEQYF. The CDR3 nucleotides are TGCGCCAGCAGCTTGGAAGGGTCCTACGAGCAGTACTTC.

The chain has TRBV7-3 and TRBJ2-1; TRBD1 matches 9 bases. This CDR3 comprises 15 residues. J lost 7 bases, V lost 2 bases, and 6 bases had no gene match. Germline values: CDR1 SGHTA, CDR2 FQGTGA. The CDR3 here is CASSLLGQGRNEQFF. CDR3 coding DNA: TGTGCCAGCAGCTTATTAGGACAGGGGAGAAATGAGCAGTTCTTC.

The rearrangement links TRBV7-9 to TRBJ1-1; 7 bases agree with TRBD1. CDR1 and CDR2 from the germline V gene are SEHNR and FQNEAQ (reference sequence). Germline trimming cut 3 bases from V and 2 bases from J; bases unmatched to any gene: 6. The CDR3 runs to 15 residues. Written as DNA, the CDR3 is TGTGCCAGCAGCTTCGACAGGGATGTTAACACTGAAGCTTTCTTT. Its translation: CASSFDRDVNTEAFF. The full variable domain, completed using reference TRBV7-9 and TRBJ1-1, is DTGVSQNPRHKITKRGQNVTFRCDPISEHNRLYWYRQTLGQGPEFLTYFQNEAQLEKSRLLSDRFSAERPKGSFSTLEIQRTEQGDSAMYLCASSFDRDVNTEAFFGQGTRLTVV.

Concerning this clone itself: The same CDR3 also results from other DNA sequences found in this sample. The V gene is TRBV7-9, the J gene TRBJ1-5; D unresolved. V shed 3 bases and J shed 4 bases, with 7 bases lying between them. The germline CDR1 and CDR2 sequences are SEHNR and FQNEAQ (reference sequence). The CDR3 contains 13 residues. For the CDR3, the DNA is TGTGCCAGCAGCTTGAGTGGAAATCAGCCCCAGCATTTT. Protein sequence: CASSLSGNQPQHF.

This clone showed up just a few times. The chain employs TRBV2 and TRBJ1-4; 7 bases are a match to TRBD1. The germline gives CDR1 SNHLY, CDR2 FYNNEI. Germline trimming cut 5 bases from V and 11 bases from J; bases unmatched to any gene: 8. The length of the CDR3 is 13 residues. In nucleotides, the CDR3 is TGTGCCAGCAGTCGGCCAGGGGGAGGGAAACTGTTTTTT. This translates into CASSRPGGGKLFF.

The chain employs TRBV30 and TRBJ2-1; 12 nucleotides match TRBD2. Per the germline V gene, CDR1 is GTSNPN and CDR2 is SVGIG (reference sequence). The V segment lost 0 bases and the J segment 12 bases; nucleotides outside the gene matches: 12. The CDR3 runs to 16 residues. CDR3: CAWSVYILAGGNMQFF. CDR3 coding DNA: TGTGCCTGGAGTGTATATATCCTAGCGGGGGGGAACATGCAGTTCTTC.

The chain is built from TRBV5-6 and TRBJ1-6; no clear D. V was clipped by 1 base and J by 5 bases, with 4 bases between them. The CDR3 is made up of 13 amino acids. The germline CDR1 and CDR2 sequences are SGHDT and YYEEEE. CDR3 bases: TGTGCCAGCAGCTTGTTAGATAATTCACCCCTCCACTTT. Protein sequence: CASSLLDNSPLHF.

The rearrangement joins TRBV5-4 to TRBJ1-2; D gene uncertain. The CDR3 is 16 residues long. V was trimmed by 0 bases and J by 4 bases, leaving 16 bases between them. The germline CDR1 and CDR2 sequences are SGHNT and YYREEE (reference sequence). The CDR3 nucleotides read TGTGCCAGCAGCTTGGCGGGTGAGGGATTCTTCTATGGCTACACCTTC. Translated, it gives CASSLAGEGFFYGYTF.

Turning to this clone: The sample contains more than one DNA sequence encoding this CDR3. The CDR3 loop reads CAWNGANYGYTF. The CDR3 nucleotides read TGTGCCTGGAACGGGGCTAACTATGGCTACACCTTC. This rearrangement joins TRBV30 to TRBJ1-2; D remains unclear. The CDR3 has 12 amino acids. V shed 4 bases and J shed 0 bases, with 6 bases lying between them. Germline-derived CDR1 and CDR2 are GTSNPN and SVGIG (reference sequence).

The chain employs TRBV7-3 and TRBJ1-1; 7 nucleotides line up with TRBD1. Germline V gene sequence: CDR1 SGHTA, CDR2 FQGTGA. V lost 5 bases, J lost 3 bases, and 3 bases stayed unmatched. The CDR3 covers 13 residues. In DNA form, the CDR3 reads TGTGCCAGCAGCATTACAGGGGACACTGAAGCTTTCTTT. This sequence encodes CASSITGDTEAFF.

This rearrangement joins TRBV28 to TRBJ2-1, with D perhaps matching TRBD2 (6 bases). The CDR3 is 14 residues long. The germline gives CDR1 MDHEN, CDR2 SYDVKM. The germline V and J ends were trimmed by 8 bases and 0 bases, with 11 bases remaining between them. The chain's CDR3 is CASLGGSSYNEQFF. The DNA of the CDR3 is TGTGCCAGCCTCGGGGGTAGCTCCTACAATGAGCAGTTCTTC. The variable domain in full, completed from reference TRBV28 and TRBJ2-1, reads DVKVTQSSRYLVKRTGEKVFLECVQDMDHENMFWYRQDPGLGLRLIYFSYDVKMKEKGDIPEGYSVSREKKERFSLILESASTNQTSMYLCASLGGSSYNEQFFGPGTRLTVL.

Of note for this clone: The sample has other DNA sequences that encode this CDR3 too. This chain joins TRBV27 and TRBJ2-1; 13 nucleotides match TRBD2. After removal of 6 bases from V and 3 bases from J, the junction contained 2 bases not matched to a gene. The CDR3 spans 15 residues. Germline V gives CDR1 MNHEY, CDR2 SMNVEV (reference sequence). CDR3 nucleotides: TGTGCCAGCAGCTGGACTAGCGGGGGCTACAATGAGCAGTTCTTC. This codes for CASSWTSGGYNEQFF.

This clone turned up a few times. The chain employs TRBV28 and TRBJ2-7, with TRBD1 identical over 9 bases. This CDR3 has 13 amino acids. The germline V gene has CDR1 MDHEN and CDR2 SYDVKM. Losses at the gene ends were 5 bases for V and 5 bases for J; bases not matched to a gene: 4. In nucleotides, the CDR3 is TGTGCCAGCAGTGGAGACAGGGGGGACGAGCAGTACTTC. It codes for CASSGDRGDEQYF. The full variable domain, rest sourced from reference TRBV28 and TRBJ2-7, is DVKVTQSSRYLVKRTGEKVFLECVQDMDHENMFWYRQDPGLGLRLIYFSYDVKMKEKGDIPEGYSVSREKKERFSLILESASTNQTSMYLCASSGDRGDEQYFGPGTRLTVT.

This sequence joins TRBV10-3 and TRBJ1-1; D possibly corresponds to TRBD1 (6 bases). The CDR3 has 14 amino acids. V was clipped by 6 bases and J by 6 bases, with 17 bases between them. The germline V gene has CDR1 ENHRY and CDR2 SYGVKD. CDR3 residues: CAIRDYDRSPEAFF. CDR3 nucleotides: TGTGCCATCAGGGACTATGACAGGTCCCCTGAAGCTTTCTTT.

Only a few counts were recorded for this clone. This sequence joins TRBV19 and TRBJ2-1; D not resolved. Germline CDR1 LNHDA, CDR2 SQIVND (reference sequence). V lost 5 bases and J lost 7, with 15 bases in between. The CDR3 totals 14 residues. The CDR3 loop is CASSPGPIGNEQFF. DNA of the CDR3: TGTGCCAGTAGTCCCGGACCCATTGGGAATGAGCAGTTCTTC.

The chain joins TRBV18 to TRBJ2-3; 8 nucleotides match TRBD2. V shed 4 bases and J 3 bases; nucleotides not matched to a gene: 6. CDR1 is KGHSH and CDR2 is LQKENI in the germline V gene. This CDR3 has 15 amino acids. CDR3 nucleotides: TGTGCCAGCTCACGAGTACTAGCGGTAACAGATACGCAGTATTTT. Translating gives CASSRVLAVTDTQYF.

The chain links TRBV7-8 to TRBJ1-1; D might be TRBD1 (5 bases). Germline lookup yields CDR1 SGHVS and CDR2 FQNEAQ. This CDR3 has 14 residues. Trimming pared 3 bases from V and 0 bases from J, leaving 8 bases between. The CDR3 DNA follows: TGTGCCAGCAGCTTTTCAGGGTTGAACACTGAAGCTTTCTTT. Its protein is CASSFSGLNTEAFF.

This chain uses TRBV28 with TRBJ2-3; D unclear. The germline gives CDR1 MDHEN, CDR2 SYDVKM. Trimming removed 6 bases from V and 5 bases from J, with 18 bases in between. This CDR3 contains 15 residues. The CDR3 nucleotides are TGTGCCAGCAGCGCCGGTTGGGGTTCCGGAGATACGCAGTATTTT. It translates to CASSAGWGSGDTQYF. The full variable domain, in which reference TRBV28 and TRBJ2-3 provide the parts outside the CDR3, is DVKVTQSSRYLVKRTGEKVFLECVQDMDHENMFWYRQDPGLGLRLIYFSYDVKMKEKGDIPEGYSVSREKKERFSLILESASTNQTSMYLCASSAGWGSGDTQYFGPGTRLTVL.

The chain carries TRBV6-1 and TRBJ2-1; D is possibly TRBD1 (6 bases). The length of the CDR3 is 12 residues. Trimming took 2 bases from V and 10 from J, leaving 9 bases between them. Germline V gene sequence: CDR1 MNHNS, CDR2 SASEGT. This CDR3 reads CASSERRGEQFF. Written as DNA, the CDR3 is TGTGCCAGCAGTGAAAGAAGGGGGGAGCAGTTCTTC.

This clone was counted between two and nine times. The chain uses TRBV2 and TRBJ2-3, with TRBD2 matching over 7 bases. Germline loops: CDR1 SNHLY, CDR2 FYNNEI. The CDR3 covers 14 residues. The V gene end was trimmed by 8 bases and the J gene end by 2 bases; junction bases not matched to a gene: 7. CDR3 in amino acids: CASWASGVTDTQYF. The CDR3 DNA follows: TGTGCCAGCTGGGCTAGCGGAGTCACAGATACGCAGTATTTT.